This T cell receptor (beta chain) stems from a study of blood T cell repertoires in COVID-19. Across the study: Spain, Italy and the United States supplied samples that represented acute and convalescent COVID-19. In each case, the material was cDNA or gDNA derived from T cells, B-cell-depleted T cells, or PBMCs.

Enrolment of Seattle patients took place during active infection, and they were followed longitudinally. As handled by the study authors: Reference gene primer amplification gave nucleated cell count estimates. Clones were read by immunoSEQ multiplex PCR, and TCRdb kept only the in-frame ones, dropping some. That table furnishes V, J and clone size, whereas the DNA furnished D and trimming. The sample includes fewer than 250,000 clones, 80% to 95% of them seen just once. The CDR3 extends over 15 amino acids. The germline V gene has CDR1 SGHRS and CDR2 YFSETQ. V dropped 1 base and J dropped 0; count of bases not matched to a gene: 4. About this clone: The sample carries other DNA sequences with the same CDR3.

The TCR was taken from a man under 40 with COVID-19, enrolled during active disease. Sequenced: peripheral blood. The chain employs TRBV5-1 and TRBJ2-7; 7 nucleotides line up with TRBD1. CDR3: CASSLRAGGSYEQYF. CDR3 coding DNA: TGCGCCAGCAGCTTGCGGGCAGGGGGCTCCTACGAGCAGTACTTC.